These 2 T cell receptor beta chains came from one sample sequenced in a study of blood T cell repertoires in COVID-19. This table comes from immunoSEQ multiplex PCR, and its TCRdb copy is limited to in-frame clones, with some not included. The sample lists 150,000 to 200,000 clones; around four fifths were seen once. Sequencing used peripheral blood. All receptors derive from a woman older than 75 with COVID-19, enrolled during active disease.

This clone was seen a single time. The rearrangement joins TRBV9 to TRBJ2-3, with TRBD2 matching over 10 bases. The ends lost 4 bases at V and 0 bases at J; junction bases unmatched: 5. In germline, CDR1 is SGDLS, CDR2 YYNGEE. The CDR3 is 16 amino acids. DNA of the CDR3: TGTGCCAGCAGCCGCTCTAGCGGGGGTAGCACAGATACGCAGTATTTT. Translation gives CASSRSSGGSTDTQYF.

V is TRBV15 and J is TRBJ2-6, with 12 bases matching TRBD1. Per germline, CDR1 LNHNV and CDR2 YYDKDF (reference sequence). The CDR3 sequence is 19 residues long. V dropped 1 base and J dropped 2; count of bases not matched to a gene: 6. CDR3 protein: CATSRGGTGGRAGANVLTF. The CDR3 DNA follows: TGTGCCACCAGCAGAGGGGGGACAGGGGGCAGGGCTGGGGCCAACGTCCTGACTTTC.